The 24 T cell receptor beta chains below come from one sample, sequenced in a study of blood T cell repertoires in COVID-19. Clones were sequenced by immunoSEQ multiplex PCR, and TCRdb holds only the in-frame ones, with some missing. Among 70,000 to 85,000 clones listed, around four fifths were seen once. The specimen was peripheral blood. The receptor source for this set is a man older than 75 with active or convalescent COVID-19.

The rearrangement links TRBV30 to TRBJ1-1, with unresolved D. Germline CDR1 GTSNPN, CDR2 SVGIG (reference sequence). The CDR3 has 10 residues. V dropped 8 bases and J dropped 8 bases, with 12 bases sitting between them. The CDR3 sequence: CAGAVLEAFF. CDR3 sequence (DNA): TGTGCCGGCGCGGTACTGGAAGCTTTCTTT.

This sequence joins TRBV2 and TRBJ1-5; no reliable D call. Germline-derived CDR1 and CDR2 are SNHLY and FYNNEI. Trimming stripped 0 bases from V and 6 bases from J, with 21 bases between. The CDR3 covers 18 residues. The CDR3 coding sequence is TGTGCCAGCAGTGAAGCGCTTCGGGGTTTTGGGAGGTCTCAGCCCCAGCATTTT. Translating gives CASSEALRGFGRSQPQHF.

The chain has TRBV19 and TRBJ1-1; D remains unclear. V was trimmed by 7 bases and J by 6 bases, leaving 15 bases between them. The CDR3 covers 13 residues. Germline CDR1 LNHDA, CDR2 SQIVND (reference sequence). CDR3 region: CASKPSLYSEAFF. For the CDR3, the DNA is TGTGCCAGTAAACCAAGCCTTTACTCTGAAGCTTTCTTT. The full variable domain, rest sourced from reference TRBV19 and TRBJ1-1, is DGGITQSPKYLFRKEGQNVTLSCEQNLNHDAMYWYRQDPGQGLRLIYYSQIVNDFQKGDIAEGYSVSREKKESFPLTVTSAQKNPTAFYLCASKPSLYSEAFFGQGTRLTVV.

In this sample, this clone turned up once. The chain has TRBV10-3 and TRBJ2-1; possibly TRBD2 for D (5 bases). Trimming removed 6 bases from V and 6 bases from J, with 18 bases in between. Germline values: CDR1 ENHRY, CDR2 SYGVKD. The CDR3 sequence is 15 residues long. CDR3 sequence reads: CAISRAAAAGNEQFF. The CDR3 nucleotides are TGTGCCATCAGCCGGGCTGCGGCCGCGGGCAATGAGCAGTTCTTC.

V gene TRBV7-8 combines with J gene TRBJ1-4; the D is unclear. Trimming took 3 bases from V and 7 from J, leaving 9 bases between them. This CDR3 contains 13 residues. Germline V gene lookup returns CDR1 SGHVS and CDR2 FQNEAQ. DNA of the CDR3: TGTGCCAGCAGCTTTGTGGCGGGTGAAAAACTGTTTTTT. Protein sequence: CASSFVAGEKLFF.

This chain links TRBV7-2 with TRBJ2-7, with D possibly being TRBD1 (6 bases). V was shortened by 5 bases and J by 2 bases, with 16 bases between the two germline ends. Germline values: CDR1 SGHTA, CDR2 FQGNSA. The CDR3 totals 15 residues. The CDR3: CASSLGAGETYEQYF. The CDR3 coding sequence is TGTGCCAGCAGCCTTGGGGCAGGGGAAACCTACGAGCAGTACTTC.

The V gene is TRBV18, the J gene TRBJ1-1, with 10 bases identical to TRBD1. CDR1 is KGHSH, CDR2 LQKENI, per germline. This CDR3 contains 15 residues. Trimming at V came to 4 bases and at J to 5 bases, leaving 7 bases not matched to a gene. This CDR3 reads CASSLSGQGITEAFF. CDR3 nucleotides: TGTGCCAGCTCACTGTCGGGACAGGGGATAACTGAAGCTTTCTTT. The complete variable domain, with remaining parts taken from reference TRBV18 and TRBJ1-1, reads NAGVMQNPRHLVRRRGQEARLRCSPMKGHSHVYWYRQLPEEGLKFMVYLQKENIIDESGMPKERFSAEFPKEGPSILRIQQVVRGDSAAYFCASSLSGQGITEAFFGQGTRLTVV.

The chain recombines TRBV5-1 with TRBJ2-5, with TRBD1 matching over 7 bases. J gave up 4 bases and V 1 base, and 7 bases lay outside the gene matches. Germline assignment: CDR1 SGHRS and CDR2 YFSETQ. The CDR3 sequence is 15 residues long. The CDR3: CASSLSTGSPETQYF. The DNA of the CDR3 is TGCGCCAGCAGCTTGTCGACAGGGAGTCCAGAGACCCAGTACTTC. The full variable domain, in which reference TRBV5-1 and TRBJ2-5 provide the parts outside the CDR3, is KAGVTQTPRYLIKTRGQQVTLSCSPISGHRSVSWYQQTPGQGLQFLFEYFSETQRNKGNFPGRFSGRQFSNSRSEMNVSTLELGDSALYLCASSLSTGSPETQYFGPGTRLLVL.

This sequence joins TRBV28 and TRBJ1-4; D remains ambiguous. The ends were cut back, 5 bases at V and 0 bases at J, with 10 bases in the middle. Germline V gene lookup returns CDR1 MDHEN and CDR2 SYDVKM. The CDR3 spans 15 residues. The DNA for the CDR3 is TGTGCCAGCAGTCCGTGGACTGCAACTAATGAAAAACTGTTTTTT. This translates into CASSPWTATNEKLFF.

The rearrangement uses TRBV5-4 and TRBJ2-5, with 7 bases identical to TRBD2. J lost 2 bases, V lost 3 bases, and 7 bases had no gene match. Germline V CDR1 and CDR2: SGHNT, YYREEE (reference sequence). This CDR3 contains 15 residues. The CDR3 protein is CASSWTTSVQETQYF. For the CDR3, the DNA is TGTGCCAGCAGCTGGACCACTAGCGTTCAAGAGACCCAGTACTTC.

The CDR3 DNA sequence: TGTGCCAGCAGTCCCCCGGTTGGGGCCAACGTCCTGACTTTC. This translates into CASSPPVGANVLTF. This sequence joins TRBV28 and TRBJ2-6; no reliable D call. V lost 5 bases, J lost 3 bases, and 8 bases lay in between. Germline V CDR1 and CDR2: MDHEN, SYDVKM. The CDR3 has 14 residues.

V gene TRBV30 combines with J gene TRBJ2-3; D might be TRBD1 (5 bases). Germline V gene sequence: CDR1 GTSNPN, CDR2 SVGIG (reference sequence). Trimming removed 4 bases at V and 3 bases at J, with 17 bases between. CDR3 length: 15 residues. The CDR3 spells CAWKKGHLGTDTQYF. CDR3 bases: TGTGCCTGGAAAAAGGGGCATTTAGGGACAGATACGCAGTATTTT.

For the CDR3, the DNA is TGTGCCAGCAGTTCACCTAGCGGGAGCTCCTACGAGCAGTACTTC. It specifies CASSSPSGSSYEQYF. This sequence joins TRBV6-2 or TRBV6-3 and TRBJ2-7, with 10 bases aligning to TRBD2. CDR1 MNHEY and CDR2 SVGEGT come from the germline V gene. CDR3 length: 15 amino acids. Trimming took 4 bases from V and 0 from J; bases not matched to a gene: 3.

The chain combines TRBV7-2 with TRBJ2-7; tentatively, D is TRBD2 (6 bases). Trimming removed 4 bases at V and 3 bases at J, with 10 bases between. The germline gives CDR1 SGHTA, CDR2 FQGNSA. The length of the CDR3 is 13 residues. The CDR3 protein is CASSSTEGYEQYF. In DNA, the CDR3 is TGTGCCAGCAGCTCGACGGAGGGCTACGAGCAGTACTTC.

The chain uses TRBV7-2 and TRBJ1-2, with D uncertain. The length of the CDR3 is 13 residues. Germline values: CDR1 SGHTA, CDR2 FQGNSA. Between the trimmed V and J ends, which lost 5 bases and 8 bases, there was a span of 15 bases. The CDR3, as DNA: TGTGCCAGCAGCCGGCCGGGAGGGATCGGCTACACCTTC. As protein: CASSRPGGIGYTF.

CDR3 loop: CAISALGTGTGGTEAFF. CDR3 coding DNA: TGTGCCATCAGTGCTCTAGGTACGGGGACCGGAGGGACTGAAGCTTTCTTT. The rearrangement links TRBV10-3 to TRBJ1-1; TRBD1 is a possible D gene (5 bases). V lost 4 bases, J lost 5 bases, and 23 bases lay in between. Germline-derived CDR1 and CDR2 are ENHRY and SYGVKD. This CDR3 has 17 amino acids.

This chain joins TRBV12-5 and TRBJ2-5; 13 bases agree with TRBD2. CDR3 length: 18 residues. The V segment lost 2 bases and the J segment 3 bases; nucleotides outside the gene matches: 9. The germline CDR1 and CDR2 sequences are LGHNT and FRNRAP. Here the CDR3 DNA reads TGTGCTAGTGGTTTGCGCCTTTGGACTAGCGGGGGAAAAGAGACCCAGTACTTC. It yields the protein CASGLRLWTSGGKETQYF.

V is TRBV18 and J is TRBJ1-5; tentatively, D is TRBD1 (6 bases). The CDR3 runs to 16 residues. Germline values: CDR1 KGHSH, CDR2 LQKENI. The V and J ends lost 3 bases and 2 bases respectively, with 14 bases between them. CDR3 DNA sequence: TGTGCCAGCTCACCGCAGGCAGGGGATCGCAATCAGCCCCAGCATTTT. It specifies CASSPQAGDRNQPQHF.

The V and J genes are TRBV28 and TRBJ2-7; 10 bases are shared with TRBD2. The CDR3 length is 16 residues. Germline lookup yields CDR1 MDHEN and CDR2 SYDVKM. V was clipped by 5 bases and J by 1 base; unmatched bases: 8. The CDR3 DNA sequence: TGTGCCAGCAGTACCCCTAGCGGGAGCCTTTCCTACGAGCAGTACTTC. Its protein is CASSTPSGSLSYEQYF.

This rearrangement joins TRBV27 to TRBJ2-3; 11 nucleotides line up with TRBD2. Trimming removed 4 bases from V and 3 bases from J; junction bases left unmatched: 6. Germline-derived CDR1 and CDR2 are MNHEY and SMNVEV (reference sequence). The CDR3 is made up of 16 amino acids. The CDR3 sequence: CASSSLAGGPTDTQYF. The CDR3 coding sequence is TGTGCCAGCAGTTCCTTAGCGGGGGGGCCGACAGATACGCAGTATTTT.

The V and J genes are TRBV29-1 and TRBJ2-1; no clear D gene. The length of the CDR3 is 12 residues. The V gene's germline CDR1 is SQVTM and CDR2 ANQGSEA. V lost 6 bases and J 6 bases, leaving 12 bases between the germline ends. Written as DNA, the CDR3 is TGCAGCGTCGTCATCTCCGGCAATGAGCAGTTCTTC. The encoded protein is CSVVISGNEQFF.

This rearrangement joins TRBV11-2 to TRBJ2-5, with 7 bases matching TRBD2. This CDR3 is 17 amino acids long. Germline assignment: CDR1 SGHAT and CDR2 FQNNGV. V trimming: 5 bases; J trimming: 2 bases; junction bases outside the gene matches: 14. This chain's CDR3 is CASSPLLLARIQETQYF. In nucleotides, the CDR3 is TGTGCCAGCAGCCCCCTTCTACTAGCGAGAATACAAGAGACCCAGTACTTC.

A single count supports this clone. This chain connects TRBV18 to TRBJ2-1; 10 bases agree with TRBD2. V trimming: 0 bases; J trimming: 5 bases; junction bases outside the gene matches: 10. Per germline, CDR1 KGHSH and CDR2 LQKENI. The CDR3 is 18 amino acids. As DNA, the CDR3 is TGTGCCAGCTCACCACCCTCGTCTAGCGGGGGAGACCACAATGAGCAGTTCTTC. Translation: CASSPPSSSGGDHNEQFF.

The J gene is TRBJ1-2, the V gene TRBV27, with 7 positions matching TRBD1. Germline loops: CDR1 MNHEY, CDR2 SMNVEV (reference sequence). The CDR3 spans 14 residues. V was pared by 5 bases and J by 7 bases, with 10 bases of the junction left unmatched. The CDR3: CASSTLDREVGYTF. The CDR3 region has the DNA TGTGCCAGCAGTACTTTAGACAGGGAGGTTGGCTACACCTTC.